This T cell receptor beta chain was sequenced in a study of blood T cell repertoires in COVID-19. Study context: Samples came from the United States, Italy and Spain, spanning acute and convalescent COVID-19. T cells, B-cell-depleted T cells, or PBMCs supplied cDNA or gDNA.

In the study's own analysis: Quantification of nucleated cells was approximated via reference gene primer amplification. Method: immunoSEQ multiplex PCR; TCRdb's copy keeps in-frame clones and lacks some. From that table come the V and J calls and clone size; the DNA was used to work out D and trimming. The sample gives 100,000 to 150,000 clones, over 60% of which show up once; roughly 35% is in the top ten. This CDR3 comprises 13 residues. V shed 3 bases and J 10 bases; nucleotides not matched to a gene: 2. The origin of this receptor is a middle-aged man with active or convalescent COVID-19. The sequenced sample consisted of peripheral blood. The J gene is TRBJ2-1, the V gene TRBV12-3 or TRBV12-4; TRBD2 agrees at 11 bases. CDR3: CASSLTSGTEQFF. CDR3 DNA sequence: TGTGCCAGCAGTTTGACTAGCGGGACCGAGCAGTTCTTC.